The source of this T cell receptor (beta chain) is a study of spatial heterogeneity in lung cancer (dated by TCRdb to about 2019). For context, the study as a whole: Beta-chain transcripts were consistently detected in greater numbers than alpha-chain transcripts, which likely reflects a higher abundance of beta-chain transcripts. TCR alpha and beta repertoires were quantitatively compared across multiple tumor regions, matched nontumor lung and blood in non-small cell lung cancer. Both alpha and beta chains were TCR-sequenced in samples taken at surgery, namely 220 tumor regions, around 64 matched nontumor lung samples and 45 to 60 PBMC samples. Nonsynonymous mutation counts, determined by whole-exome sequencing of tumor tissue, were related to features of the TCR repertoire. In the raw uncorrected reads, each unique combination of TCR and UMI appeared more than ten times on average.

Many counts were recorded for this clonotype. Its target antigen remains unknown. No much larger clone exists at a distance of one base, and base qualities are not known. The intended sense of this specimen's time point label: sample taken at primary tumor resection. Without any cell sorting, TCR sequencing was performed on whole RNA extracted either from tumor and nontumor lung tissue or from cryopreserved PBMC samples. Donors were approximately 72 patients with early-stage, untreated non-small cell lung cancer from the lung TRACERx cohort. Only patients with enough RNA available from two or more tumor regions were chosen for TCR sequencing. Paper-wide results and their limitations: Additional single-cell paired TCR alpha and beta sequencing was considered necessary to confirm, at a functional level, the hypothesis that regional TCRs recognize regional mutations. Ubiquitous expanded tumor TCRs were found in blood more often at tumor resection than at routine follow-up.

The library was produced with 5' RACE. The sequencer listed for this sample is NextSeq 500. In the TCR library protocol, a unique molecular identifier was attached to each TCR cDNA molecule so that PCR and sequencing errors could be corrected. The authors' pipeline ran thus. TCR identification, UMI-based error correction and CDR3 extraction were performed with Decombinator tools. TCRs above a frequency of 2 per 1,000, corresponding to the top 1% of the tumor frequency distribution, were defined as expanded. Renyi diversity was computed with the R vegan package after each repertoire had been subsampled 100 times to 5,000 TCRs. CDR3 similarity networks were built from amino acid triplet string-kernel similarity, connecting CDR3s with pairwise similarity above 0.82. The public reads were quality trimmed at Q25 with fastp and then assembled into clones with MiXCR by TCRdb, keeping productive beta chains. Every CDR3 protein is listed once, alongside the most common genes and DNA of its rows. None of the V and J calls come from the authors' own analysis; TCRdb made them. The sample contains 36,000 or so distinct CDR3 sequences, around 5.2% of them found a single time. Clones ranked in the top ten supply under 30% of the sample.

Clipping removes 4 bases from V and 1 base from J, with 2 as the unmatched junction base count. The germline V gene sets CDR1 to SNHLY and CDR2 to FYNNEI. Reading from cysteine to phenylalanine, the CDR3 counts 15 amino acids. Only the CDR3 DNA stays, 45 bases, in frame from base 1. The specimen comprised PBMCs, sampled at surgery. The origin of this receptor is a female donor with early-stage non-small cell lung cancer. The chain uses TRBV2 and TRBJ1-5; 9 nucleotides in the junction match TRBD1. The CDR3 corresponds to CASSGDRVSNQPQHF. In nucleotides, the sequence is TGTGCCAGCAGTGGGGACAGGGTGAGCAATCAGCCCCAGCATTTT.